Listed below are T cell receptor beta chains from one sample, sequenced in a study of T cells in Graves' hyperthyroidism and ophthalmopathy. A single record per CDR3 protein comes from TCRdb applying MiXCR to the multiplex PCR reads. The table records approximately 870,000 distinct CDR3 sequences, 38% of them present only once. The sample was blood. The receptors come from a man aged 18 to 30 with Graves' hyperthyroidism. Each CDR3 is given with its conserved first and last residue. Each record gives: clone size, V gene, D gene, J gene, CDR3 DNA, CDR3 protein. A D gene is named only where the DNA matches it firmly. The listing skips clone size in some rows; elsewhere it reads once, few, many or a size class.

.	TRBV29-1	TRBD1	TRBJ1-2	TGCAGCCTGGACAGGGTTGGCTACACCTTC	CSLDRVGYTF
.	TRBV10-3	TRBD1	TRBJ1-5	TGTGCCACCGGGACAGGGTCCTCTAATCAGCCCCAGCATTTT	CATGTGSSNQPQHF
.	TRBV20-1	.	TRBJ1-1	TGCAGTGCAGCAGACCGGGTGAACACTGAAGCTTTCTTT	CSAADRVNTEAFF
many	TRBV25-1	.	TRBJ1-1	TGTGCCAGCGCCATATCGGACAGGAACACTGAAGCTTTCTTT	CASAISDRNTEAFF
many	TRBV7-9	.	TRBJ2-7	TGTGCCAGCAGCCCGACAGGAGACGAGCAGTACTTC	CASSPTGDEQYF
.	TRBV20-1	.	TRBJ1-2	TGCAGTGCTAGAGATGGACCGGGATCCTATGGCTACACCTTC	CSARDGPGSYGYTF
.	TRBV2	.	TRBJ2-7	TGTGCCAGCCTCCGGGACAAAGTATCCTACGAGCAGTACTTC	CASLRDKVSYEQYF
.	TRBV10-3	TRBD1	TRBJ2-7	TGTGCCATCAGTTACCGGGACAGGGGTCTATTGGCCTACGAGCAGTACTTC	CAISYRDRGLLAYEQYF
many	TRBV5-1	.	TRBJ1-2	TGCGCCAGCAGCTTGGGTACCGACGAGTATGGCTACACCTTC	CASSLGTDEYGYTF
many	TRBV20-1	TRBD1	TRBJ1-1	TGCAGTGCTGGGGGGACAGGGAACACTGAAGCTTTCTTT	CSAGGTGNTEAFF
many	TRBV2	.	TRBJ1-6	TGTGCCAGCAGTGAAGTGGACACCAACTATAATTCACCCCTCCACTTT	CASSEVDTNYNSPLHF
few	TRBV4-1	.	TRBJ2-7	TGCGCCAGCAGCCAAGTTGATCTTCCCGCCTACGAGCAGTACTTC	CASSQVDLPAYEQYF